This T cell receptor beta chain was documented in a study of T-cell reconstitution after alpha-beta-depleted transplantation in children. Study-level results: Newly generated T cells supplied most T-cell counts and diversity one year post-transplant.

J lost 6 bases, V lost 4 bases, and 15 bases had no gene match. Germline values: CDR1 SGHDT, CDR2 YYEEEE. The CDR3 covers 16 residues. Unique molecular identifiers were used to barcode this TCRbeta library. TCRdb independently ran MiXCR on the PCR reads; one entry per CDR3 protein. The table shows fewer than 700,000 distinct CDR3 sequences, with 13% occurring only once. In this sample, this clonotype turned up a few times. Its antigen is still unknown. The receptor comes from a male patient aged 5 to 17 who had a stem cell transplant for acute myeloid leukemia, so the T cells may come from the graft donor. Sequenced material: PBMCs, mostly from graft donor cells, taken 360 days after TCRalphabeta/CD19-depleted stem cell transplant. V and J are TRBV5-6 and TRBJ2-7, with 8 bases identical to TRBD1. The CDR3, as DNA: TGTGCCAGCAGCCTCCTCCGGGACAGGTGGGTTAGCGAGCAGTACTTC. Protein product: CASSLLRDRWVSEQYF. The complete variable domain, with remaining parts taken from reference TRBV5-6 and TRBJ2-7, reads DAGVTQSPTHLIKTRGQQVTLRCSPKSGHDTVSWYQQALGQGPQFIFQYYEEEERQRGNFPDRFSGHQFPNYSSELNVNALLLGDSALYLCASSLLRDRWVSEQYFGPGTRLTVT.